The rows below give T cell receptor beta chains drawn from one sample of a study of cytotoxic CD8 clonotypes in ibrutinib-treated CLL. The method was immunoSEQ multiplex PCR; TCRdb's version includes in-frame clones alone and lacks a portion of them. The sample includes roughly 150,000 clones, roughly 76% of them seen just once. Material: PBMCs, obtained after 24 months of ibrutinib treatment. The receptors derive from a human donor with chronic lymphocytic leukemia. CDR3s include the opening cysteine and the closing phenylalanine or tryptophan. D genes are given only for firm matches. Some rows have no size entry. The others give once, few or many, or a class for an expanded clone.

V: TRBV6-6
J: TRBJ1-1
D: .
size: .
CDR3: CASSYSSNTEAFF
DNA: TGTGCCAGCAGTTACTCGTCGAACACTGAAGCTTTCTTT

V: TRBV9
J: TRBJ2-1
D: TRBD2
size: .
CDR3: CASSVAAGLSYNEQFF
DNA: TGTGCCAGCAGCGTAGCCGCGGGACTATCCTACAATGAGCAGTTCTTC

V: TRBV28
J: TRBJ2-3
D: TRBD1
size: .
CDR3: CASRTDREIADTQYF
DNA: TGTGCCAGCAGGACGGACAGGGAGATAGCAGATACGCAGTATTTT

V: TRBV10-3
J: TRBJ1-1
D: .
size: .
CDR3: CAISESLTEAFF
DNA: TGTGCCATCAGTGAGTCGCTCACTGAAGCTTTCTTT

V: TRBV27
J: TRBJ2-3
D: TRBD2
size: once
CDR3: CASSFILAGGADTQYF
DNA: TGTGCCAGCAGCTTCATACTAGCGGGGGGGGCAGATACGCAGTATTTT

V: TRBV4-2
J: TRBJ1-2
D: .
size: .
CDR3: CASSQDRGRGDYGYTF
DNA: TGTGCCAGCAGCCAAGATCGGGGCAGGGGTGACTATGGCTACACCTTC

V: TRBV28
J: TRBJ1-3
D: .
size: many
CDR3: CASSFPGNTIYF
DNA: TGTGCCAGCAGTTTTCCCGGAAACACCATATATTTT

V: TRBV7-3
J: TRBJ2-1
D: TRBD2
size: .
CDR3: CASSPHPSGSEYNEQFF
DNA: TGTGCCAGCAGCCCTCACCCTAGCGGGAGTGAATACAATGAGCAGTTCTTC

V: TRBV5-1
J: TRBJ2-2
D: .
size: .
CDR3: CASSNRDHGELFF
DNA: TGCGCCAGCAGCAACAGGGATCACGGGGAGCTGTTTTTT

V: TRBV6-6
J: TRBJ2-7
D: TRBD2
size: .
CDR3: CASSYTLAGDSYEQYF
DNA: TGTGCCAGCAGTTACACACTAGCGGGGGACTCCTACGAGCAGTACTTC

V: TRBV29-1
J: TRBJ2-7
D: .
size: .
CDR3: CSTGHFSSYEQYF
DNA: TGCAGCACCGGGCACTTTAGCTCCTACGAGCAGTACTTC

V: TRBV6-5
J: TRBJ1-5
D: TRBD1
size: .
CDR3: CASSYSGTGNQPQHF
DNA: TGTGCCAGCAGTTACTCGGGGACAGGGAATCAGCCCCAGCATTTT

V: TRBV5-4
J: TRBJ2-5
D: .
size: .
CDR3: CASSLGPPRGRVETQYF
DNA: TGTGCCAGCAGCTTGGGGCCCCCCCGGGGGCGAGTGGAGACCCAGTACTTC

V: TRBV4-3
J: TRBJ1-1
D: .
size: .
CDR3: CASSRADSNTEAFF
DNA: TGCGCCAGCAGCCGGGCAGATTCGAACACTGAAGCTTTCTTT

V: TRBV6-5
J: TRBJ1-4
D: TRBD1
size: .
CDR3: CASSPTGTGGEKLFF
DNA: TGTGCCAGCAGTCCGACCGGGACAGGGGGTGAAAAACTGTTTTTT

V: TRBV5-1
J: TRBJ2-7
D: .
size: few
CDR3: CASSRTDSISYEQYF
DNA: TGCGCCAGCAGCCGGACGGACAGCATCTCCTACGAGCAGTACTTC

V: TRBV5-8
J: TRBJ1-3
D: .
size: .
CDR3: CASSPEVGGNTIYF
DNA: TGTGCCAGCAGCCCTGAGGTCGGCGGAAACACCATATATTTT

V: TRBV6-6
J: TRBJ1-2
D: .
size: .
CDR3: CASSYSSPADYGYTF
DNA: TGTGCCAGCAGTTACTCGAGCCCGGCGGACTATGGCTACACCTTC

V: TRBV11-3
J: TRBJ2-2
D: TRBD1
size: .
CDR3: CASSPGGQVFNTGELFF
DNA: TGTGCCAGCAGCCCAGGGGGACAGGTCTTTAACACCGGGGAGCTGTTTTTT

V: TRBV5-6
J: TRBJ2-3
D: TRBD2
size: .
CDR3: CASSVAGGGDTQYF
DNA: TGTGCCAGCAGTGTGGCGGGAGGAGGGGATACGCAGTATTTT

V: TRBV28
J: TRBJ2-5
D: TRBD2
size: once
CDR3: CASRAGLAGGRETQYF
DNA: TGTGCCAGCAGGGCGGGACTAGCGGGAGGGCGGGAGACCCAGTACTTC

V: TRBV11-1
J: TRBJ1-1
D: .
size: .
CDR3: CASSLRSAEAFF
DNA: TGTGCCAGCAGCCTCCGGTCGGCTGAAGCTTTCTTT